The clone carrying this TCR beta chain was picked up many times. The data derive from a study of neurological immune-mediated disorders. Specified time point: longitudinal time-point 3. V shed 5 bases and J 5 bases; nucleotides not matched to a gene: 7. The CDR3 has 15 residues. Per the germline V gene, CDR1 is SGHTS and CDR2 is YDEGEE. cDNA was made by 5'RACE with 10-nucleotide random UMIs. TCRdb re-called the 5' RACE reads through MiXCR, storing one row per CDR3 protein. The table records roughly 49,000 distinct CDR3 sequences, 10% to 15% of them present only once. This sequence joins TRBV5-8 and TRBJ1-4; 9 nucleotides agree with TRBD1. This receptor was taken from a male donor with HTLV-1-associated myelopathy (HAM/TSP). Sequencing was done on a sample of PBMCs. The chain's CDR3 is CASRKAGTGNEKLFF. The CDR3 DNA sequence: TGTGCCAGCAGAAAAGCCGGGACAGGGAATGAAAAACTGTTTTTT.